The clone carrying this T cell receptor (beta chain) was detected ten times or more. Germline and junction disagree at one end, which may indicate a read error. RNA transcripts gave rise to amplified TCR beta CDR3 regions. Researchers ran a first-round RT-PCR on the TCR CDR3 using the HTBI primer set. TCRdb passed the multiplex PCR reads through MiXCR, listing each CDR3 protein once. The sample lists 300,000 to 400,000 distinct CDR3 sequences; approximately 13% were seen once. The data are from a study of T cells in Graves' hyperthyroidism and ophthalmopathy. Sequencing was carried out using blood. This sequence was found in a woman aged 60-75 years with Graves' hyperthyroidism.

The CDR3, as DNA: TGTGCCAGCAGTAAGGACAGGGACCCAGTCCCTAACACCGGGAAGCTGTTTTTT. It specifies CASSKDRDPVPNTGKLFF. This sequence joins TRBV27 and TRBJ2-2; TRBD1 matches 8 bases. The CDR3 loop spans 18 amino acids. Germline V gives CDR1 MNHEY, CDR2 SMNVEV (reference sequence).